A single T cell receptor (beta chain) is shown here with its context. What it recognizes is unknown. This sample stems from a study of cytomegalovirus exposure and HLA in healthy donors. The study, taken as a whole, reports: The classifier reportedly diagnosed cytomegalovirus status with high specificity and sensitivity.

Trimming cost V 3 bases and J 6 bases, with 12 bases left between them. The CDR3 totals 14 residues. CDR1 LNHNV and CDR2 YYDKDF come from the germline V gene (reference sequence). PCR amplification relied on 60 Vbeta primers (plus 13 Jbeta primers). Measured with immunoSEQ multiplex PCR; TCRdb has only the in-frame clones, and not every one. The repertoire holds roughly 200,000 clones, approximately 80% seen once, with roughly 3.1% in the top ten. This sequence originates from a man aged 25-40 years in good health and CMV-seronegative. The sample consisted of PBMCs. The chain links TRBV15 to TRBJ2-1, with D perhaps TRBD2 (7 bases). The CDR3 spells CATSRPGGANEQFF. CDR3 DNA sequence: TGTGCCACCAGCAGGCCTGGGGGGGCCAATGAGCAGTTCTTC. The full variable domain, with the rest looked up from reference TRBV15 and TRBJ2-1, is DAMVIQNPRYQVTQFGKPVTLSCSQTLNHNVMYWYQQKSSQAPKLLFHYYDKDFNNEADTPDNFQSRRPNTSFCFLDIRSPGLGDTAMYLCATSRPGGANEQFFGPGTRLTVL.